Each of the 17 T cell receptor beta chains below was sequenced from the same sample in a study of shared clonotypes between healthy human individuals. Data came from immunoSEQ multiplex PCR; TCRdb stores just in-frame clones and leaves some out. Of approximately 2.5 million clones detected, more than 85% appear once; the ten largest clones hold about 0.39%. Sequencing used naive CD4+ T cells from PBMCs. As for subset: CD45RA+ positively selected. The receptor source for this set is a young man in good health. Some clones in this sample may be carry-over from other donors' samples.

This chain joins TRBV30 and TRBJ1-5; a possible D gene is TRBD1 (5 bases). V was trimmed by 2 bases and J by 5 bases, leaving 10 bases between them. This CDR3 has 13 residues. Germline assignment: CDR1 GTSNPN and CDR2 SVGIG (reference sequence). Written as DNA, the CDR3 is TGTGCCTGGAGTCAAGGGGACGATCAGCCCCAGCATTTT. The encoded protein is CAWSQGDDQPQHF.

This chain joins TRBV10-3 and TRBJ1-3, with 7 bases aligning to TRBD1. Trimming cost V 6 bases and J 0 bases; bases outside gene matches: 8. This CDR3 contains 16 residues. Germline CDR1 reads ENHRY; CDR2 reads SYGVKD. The chain's CDR3 is CAIRGSGQISGNTIYF. CDR3 DNA sequence: TGTGCCATCAGGGGGTCGGGACAGATCTCTGGAAACACCATATATTTT.

CDR3 residues: CASSFGTGGRTEAFF. DNA for the CDR3: TGTGCCAGCAGCTTTGGGACAGGGGGTAGAACTGAAGCTTTCTTT. This chain uses TRBV7-8 with TRBJ1-1; 11 bases fit TRBD1. Germline lookup yields CDR1 SGHVS and CDR2 FQNEAQ. The CDR3 covers 15 residues. V lost 3 bases and J lost 5; bases outside the gene matches: 5.

J is TRBJ2-7 and V is TRBV19; tentative D call: TRBD2 (6 bases). CDR3 size: 15 residues. V was trimmed by 1 base and J by 0 bases, leaving 10 bases between them. CDR1 and CDR2 from the germline V gene are LNHDA and SQIVND (reference sequence). The CDR3 region is CASSIAAGSSYEQYF. As DNA, the CDR3 is TGTGCCAGTAGTATAGCCGCCGGGAGCTCCTACGAGCAGTACTTC.

The CDR3 reads CSARRMRQFF. The CDR3 DNA sequence: TGCAGTGCTAGACGTATGCGGCAGTTCTTC. This chain links TRBV20-1 with TRBJ2-1; the D is unclear. The CDR3 sequence is 10 residues long. The germline CDR1 and CDR2 sequences are DFQATT and SNEGSKA (reference sequence). The V end lost 2 bases, the J end lost 12 bases, and 8 bases lay between the germline ends.

This chain connects TRBV9 to TRBJ2-3; 8 bases map to TRBD2. V lost 3 bases and J lost 0; bases outside the gene matches: 9. Germline V lookup: CDR1 SGDLS, CDR2 YYNGEE. The CDR3 covers 17 residues. Here the CDR3 DNA reads TGTGCCAGCAGCGCCCGGGAGGGTTCGGGGAGCACAGATACGCAGTATTTT. Translated: CASSAREGSGSTDTQYF.

This sequence joins TRBV28 and TRBJ1-5; D is ambiguous. Germline CDR1 reads MDHEN; CDR2 reads SYDVKM. V dropped 3 bases and J dropped 9 bases, with 15 bases sitting between them. This CDR3 has 14 residues. CDR3 DNA sequence: TGTGCCAGCAGTTTTCGGGCACCCCAGGCGCCCCAGCATTTT. It translates to CASSFRAPQAPQHF.

The gene calls are TRBV5-1 and TRBJ2-3; D gene uncertain. Germline loops: CDR1 SGHRS, CDR2 YFSETQ. Trimming removed 4 bases from V and 2 bases from J, with 8 bases in between. The CDR3 spans 13 residues. The CDR3 DNA reads as TGCGCCAGCAGCCCGACCGTCACAGATACGCAGTATTTT. Translated, it gives CASSPTVTDTQYF.

The V call is TRBV6-5, the J call TRBJ2-5; unclear D gene. The DNA end lines up better with TRBJ2-7; the J call may be wrong. CDR3 length: 13 amino acids. CDR1 MNHEY and CDR2 SVGAGI come from the germline V gene. The CDR3 DNA reads TGTGCCAGCAGGGCCATCGGTAAGAACGAGCAGTACTTC. Its protein product is CASRAIGKNEQYF.

The chain's CDR3 is CASGQQGAGETQYF. In DNA, the CDR3 is TGCGCCAGCGGACAACAGGGGGCGGGGGAGACCCAGTACTTC. The genes are TRBV5-1 and TRBJ2-5; TRBD1 matches at 9 bases. Trimming cost V 7 bases and J 5 bases; bases outside gene matches: 9. CDR1 and CDR2 (germline): SGHRS, YFSETQ. The CDR3 loop spans 14 amino acids.

This clone has only one observation. A junction end diverges from the germline sequence, so it may reflect a read error. This chain links TRBV18 with TRBJ1-4; D gene uncertain. The CDR3 sequence is 13 residues long. The germline V gene has CDR1 KGHSH and CDR2 LQKENI. The CDR3, as DNA: TGTGCCGGCTCACCACGTCTAAGGGAAAAACTGTTTTTT. Residues: CAGSPRLREKLFF.

The chain couples TRBV29-1 to TRBJ1-3, with D uncertain. Trimming cost V 7 bases and J 0 bases, with 10 bases left between them. The CDR3 covers 13 residues. The V gene's germline CDR1 is SQVTM and CDR2 ANQGSEA. Here the CDR3 reads CSGRPSSGNTIYF. The DNA of the CDR3 is TGCAGCGGCAGACCGAGCTCTGGAAACACCATATATTTT.

This chain uses TRBV7-2 with TRBJ2-7; 10 bases are shared with TRBD2. The V gene end was trimmed by 5 bases and the J gene end by 1 base; junction bases not matched to a gene: 8. Germline CDR1 SGHTA, CDR2 FQGNSA. This CDR3 is built from 16 residues. The CDR3: CASSDETSGRSYEQYF. The CDR3 nucleotides read TGTGCCAGCAGCGACGAGACTAGCGGGCGGTCCTACGAGCAGTACTTC.

The chain uses TRBV2 and TRBJ2-1; possibly TRBD2 for D (6 bases). The CDR3 is 13 amino acids. V was pared by 3 bases and J by 9 bases, with 12 bases between. From germline, CDR1 is SNHLY and CDR2 FYNNEI. DNA for the CDR3: TGTGCCAGCAGTGAGGAACGGGAGATTGAGCAGTTCTTC. Translating gives CASSEEREIEQFF.

This chain uses TRBV28 with TRBJ1-3, with 8 bases that match TRBD1. Germline V gene sequence: CDR1 MDHEN, CDR2 SYDVKM. The CDR3 has 17 amino acids. The V and J ends lost 4 bases and 1 base, in that order; junction bases with no gene match: 9. The CDR3 DNA is TGTGCCAGCAGTTCATCCCAGGGGGCTGGGTCTGGAAACACCATATATTTT. Protein product: CASSSSQGAGSGNTIYF.

The chain has TRBV7-3 and TRBJ2-1; 7 nucleotides agree with TRBD1. Germline V gives CDR1 SGHTA, CDR2 FQGTGA. This CDR3 has 16 amino acids. V lost 3 bases to trimming and J lost 4 bases; unmatched junction nucleotides: 9. The CDR3 region has the DNA TGTGCCAGCAGCTTCAGTTCCGGGACAGCGTACAATGAGCAGTTCTTC. It specifies CASSFSSGTAYNEQFF.

The chain uses TRBV18 and TRBJ2-1, with 12 bases that match TRBD2. This CDR3 spans 17 amino acids. The V gene's germline CDR1 is KGHSH and CDR2 LQKENI. After removal of 2 bases from V and 10 bases from J, the junction contained 12 bases not matched to a gene. DNA of the CDR3: TGTGCCAGCTCACCATGGACTAGCGGGGCCACCGAGGGGGAGCAGTTCTTC. Its protein product is CASSPWTSGATEGEQFF.